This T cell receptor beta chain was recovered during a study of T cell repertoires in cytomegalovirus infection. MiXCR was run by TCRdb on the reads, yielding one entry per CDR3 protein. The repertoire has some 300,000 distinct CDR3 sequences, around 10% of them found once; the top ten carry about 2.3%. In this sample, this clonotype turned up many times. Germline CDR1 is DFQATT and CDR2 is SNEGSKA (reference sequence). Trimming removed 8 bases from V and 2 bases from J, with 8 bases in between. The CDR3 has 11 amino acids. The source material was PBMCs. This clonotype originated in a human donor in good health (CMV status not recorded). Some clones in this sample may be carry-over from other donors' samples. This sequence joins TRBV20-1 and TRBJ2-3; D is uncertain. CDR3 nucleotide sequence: TGCAGTTTTAGACCCACAGATACGCAGTATTTT. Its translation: CSFRPTDTQYF.